The T cell receptor beta chain under discussion was sequenced for a study of CD8 T cells in Susac syndrome. While CD8+ and CD4+ T cells were isolated negatively, TEMRA cells were enriched by FACS. Random hexamers primed reverse transcription of 0.5 to 1 ug RNA. TCRdb recomputed calls from the immunoSEQ multiplex PCR reads with MiXCR, one row per CDR3 protein. The table has about 160,000 distinct CDR3 sequences, just under 95% seen once. The CDR3 extends over 16 amino acids. CDR1 and CDR2 from the germline V gene are MRHNA and SNTAGT. V was cut by 6 bases and J by 6 bases, with 18 bases left in between.

Input material: CD4+ T cells from PBMCs. This chain links TRBV6-4 with TRBJ1-6, with a tentative D call TRBD1 (6 bases). The TCR comes from a human donor in good health. In DNA, the CDR3 is TGTGCCAGCAGCCTTTCGGGGGCCCTGGGTAATTCACCCCTCCACTTT. Its protein product is CASSLSGALGNSPLHF.